This section outlines one T cell receptor beta chain sequence together with its context. CDR1 KGHSH and CDR2 LQKENI come from the germline V gene. Deletions cut 1 base from V and 8 bases from J, with 11 bases between. CDR3 length: 13 amino acids. These data come from a study of T cell responses to AZD1222 COVID-19 vaccine. Generated by immunoSEQ multiplex PCR, the TCRdb table keeps only in-frame clones and is missing some. The data contain some 100,000 clones, more than 75% of them seen just once; the ten biggest clones take up about 15%. Material: peripheral blood, obtained on day 0 of AZD1222 vaccination. The chain carries TRBV18 and TRBJ1-2, with no clear D. This clonotype originated in an adult in good health. The DNA of the CDR3 is TGTGCCAGCTCACCACGGTCAGTGGAGGGCTACACCTTC. Translated, it gives CASSPRSVEGYTF.